This entry is about one T cell receptor (beta chain). Its antigen is unknown. TCRdb passed the 5' RACE reads through MiXCR, listing each CDR3 protein once. The sample yields approximately 550,000 distinct CDR3 sequences, about a fifth seen once. This specimen comes from a study of T cells after yellow fever vaccination. General observations from the study: Abundant bulk-derived clonotypes could contaminate FACS-sorted repertoires.

Germline assignment: CDR1 DFQATT and CDR2 SNEGSKA (reference sequence). V dropped 5 bases and J dropped 7 bases, with 21 bases sitting between them. The CDR3 has 14 residues. V is TRBV20-1 and J is TRBJ2-7; D is unresolved. Sequenced material: PBMCs, taken 15 days after the yellow fever booster vaccination. The sequence was obtained from a man aged 30-40 years who received the YFV17D yellow fever vaccine. This chain's CDR3 is CSAPSGLIVGEQYF. CDR3 nucleotide sequence: TGCAGTGCTCCCTCCGGCCTGATCGTAGGGGAGCAGTACTTC.